The 32 T cell receptor beta chains given below trace back to one sample, sequenced in a study of T cells in Graves' hyperthyroidism and ophthalmopathy. TCR beta CDR3 regions were amplified from RNA transcripts. HTBI primers drove first-round RT-PCR of the TCR CDR3. TCRdb reprocessed the multiplex PCR reads with MiXCR, giving one entry per CDR3 protein. Of 250,000 to 400,000 distinct CDR3 sequences listed, roughly an eighth are singletons. Sample: blood. These receptors came from a woman between 35 and 50 years old with Graves' ophthalmopathy.

The chain is built from TRBV5-8 and TRBJ2-4, with D unresolved. This CDR3 is built from 14 residues. V was cut by 3 bases and J by 8 bases, with 15 bases left in between. In germline, CDR1 is SGHTS, CDR2 YDEGEE. The CDR3, as DNA: TGTGCCAGCAGCTCCCCCCGCCAAGAGGACATTCAGTACTTC. This encodes CASSSPRQEDIQYF.

In this sample, this clonotype turned up many times. V and J are TRBV3-1 and TRBJ2-2, with D uncertain. CDR3 size: 12 residues. Germline CDR1 LGHDT, CDR2 YNNKEL (reference sequence). Between the trimmed V and J ends, which lost 6 bases and 1 base, there was a span of 3 bases. The chain's CDR3 is CASSRNTGELFF. DNA of the CDR3: TGTGCCAGCAGTCGGAACACCGGGGAGCTGTTTTTT.

The CDR3 coding sequence is TGCGCCAGCACCTCCGCCTCTAGCGGGGCAAGAGAGACCCAGTACTTC. It translates to CASTSASSGARETQYF. This chain links TRBV5-1 with TRBJ2-5; 9 bases are shared with TRBD2. Germline V gives CDR1 SGHRS, CDR2 YFSETQ. The CDR3 length is 16 residues. J lost 4 bases, V lost 6 bases, and 13 bases had no gene match.

This clonotype was seen repeatedly, ten times or more. CDR3 DNA sequence: TGTGCCACCAGCAGAGATTTCTCGGATACGCAGTATTTT. The encoded protein is CATSRDFSDTQYF. The chain joins TRBV15 to TRBJ2-3; D not resolved. This CDR3 region has 13 residues. Trimming cost V 0 bases and J 6 bases, with 7 bases left between them. Per the germline V gene, CDR1 is LNHNV and CDR2 is YYDKDF (reference sequence). The full variable domain, its missing parts supplied by reference TRBV15 and TRBJ2-3, is DAMVIQNPRYQVTQFGKPVTLSCSQTLNHNVMYWYQQKSSQAPKLLFHYYDKDFNNEADTPDNFQSRRPNTSFCFLDIRSPGLGDTAMYLCATSRDFSDTQYFGPGTRLTVL.

The CDR3 DNA is TGCGCCAGCAGCTTGGCCCGGCCTAATGAAAAACTGTTTTTT. Its translation is CASSLARPNEKLFF. This chain joins TRBV5-1 and TRBJ1-4; D gene ambiguous. This CDR3 comprises 14 residues. The germline V and J ends were trimmed by 0 bases and 3 bases, with 6 bases remaining between them. Germline lookup yields CDR1 SGHRS and CDR2 YFSETQ.

This clonotype has only a few counts. The V gene is TRBV7-2, the J gene TRBJ1-4; a weak D match, TRBD1 (5 bases). V gave up 2 bases and J gave up 6 bases, with 13 bases separating them. This CDR3 has 15 amino acids. CDR1 and CDR2 (germline): SGHTA, FQGNSA. The CDR3 loop reads CASSLWGGGYEKLFF. The CDR3 DNA reads as TGTGCCAGCAGCTTATGGGGGGGGGGATATGAAAAACTGTTTTTT.

The CDR3 loop is CASGNRLAGGPGYNEQFF. Written as DNA, the CDR3 is TGTGCCAGCGGGAACAGGCTAGCGGGGGGGCCAGGCTACAATGAGCAGTTCTTC. The V and J genes are TRBV19 and TRBJ2-1; 12 bases align to TRBD2. CDR3 length: 18 residues. Unmatched junction bases numbered 15, after V lost 9 bases and J lost 3 bases. Germline lookup yields CDR1 LNHDA and CDR2 SQIVND (reference sequence).

This clonotype was detected many times. This chain connects TRBV5-4 to TRBJ1-1; D is unclear. There are 14 residues in the CDR3. Looked up from germline, CDR1 is SGHNT and CDR2 is YYREEE (reference sequence). V lost 2 bases and J 2 bases, leaving 10 bases between the germline ends. CDR3 bases: TGTGCCAGCAGCTTCTTCCGTCAAAACACTGAAGCTTTCTTT. Translated, it gives CASSFFRQNTEAFF.

This clonotype occurred many times. The rearrangement joins TRBV5-5 to TRBJ2-3, with TRBD2 as a possible D gene (7 bases). Germline V gene lookup returns CDR1 SGHKS and CDR2 YYEKEE (reference sequence). This CDR3 contains 17 residues. V lost 4 bases, J lost 0 bases, and 18 bases lay in between. CDR3 nucleotide sequence: TGTGCCAGCAGCAAACGGTCGGGGGGCCTCAGCACAGATACGCAGTATTTT. It encodes CASSKRSGGLSTDTQYF. Supplemented by reference TRBV5-5 and TRBJ2-3, the full variable domain reads DAGVTQSPTHLIKTRGQQVTLRCSPISGHKSVSWYQQVLGQGPQFIFQYYEKEERGRGNFPDRFSARQFPNYSSELNVNALLLGDSALYLCASSKRSGGLSTDTQYFGPGTRLTVL.

This clonotype has ten or more counts. The chain uses TRBV6-1 and TRBJ2-6; possibly TRBD1 for D (6 bases). The CDR3 length is 17 residues. Germline V CDR1 and CDR2: MNHNS, SASEGT. Trimming removed 8 bases at V and 2 bases at J, with 19 bases between. This CDR3 is CASCPWNRAPGANVLTF. In DNA, the CDR3 is TGTGCCAGCTGTCCCTGGAACAGGGCACCTGGGGCCAACGTCCTGACTTTC.

This clonotype was recorded a few times. The chain employs TRBV2 and TRBJ1-2, with D possibly being TRBD1 (6 bases). The ends were cut back, 6 bases at V and 4 bases at J, with 12 bases in the middle. This CDR3 has 13 residues. From germline, CDR1 is SNHLY and CDR2 FYNNEI. CDR3 sequence reads: CASSTDRFYGYTF. In DNA, the CDR3 is TGTGCCAGCAGCACCGACAGGTTCTATGGCTACACCTTC.

This clonotype appeared many times. The chain links TRBV2 to TRBJ2-7; 7 positions agree with TRBD1. Germline-derived CDR1 and CDR2 are SNHLY and FYNNEI. The CDR3 covers 13 residues. J was trimmed by 3 bases and V by 5 bases; bases with no gene match: 4. DNA of the CDR3: TGTGCCAGCAGTCCGGACAGGTTCTACGAGCAGTACTTC. Protein product: CASSPDRFYEQYF.

This clonotype came up many times. The V gene is TRBV27, the J gene TRBJ1-1; D perhaps matches TRBD1 (5 bases). The CDR3 spans 15 residues. The V gene lost 6 bases and the J gene lost 5 bases, with 19 bases spanning the gap. Germline CDR1 is MNHEY and CDR2 is SMNVEV (reference sequence). This CDR3 reads CASRPGGGMMTEAFF. The CDR3, as DNA: TGTGCCAGCAGGCCTGGTGGGGGTATGATGACTGAAGCTTTCTTT.

This clonotype was recorded many times. The rearrangement uses TRBV19 and TRBJ1-2; possibly TRBD1 for D (6 bases). The CDR3 runs to 15 residues. The V end lost 3 bases, the J end lost 4 bases, and 15 bases lay between the germline ends. CDR1 is LNHDA and CDR2 is SQIVND in the germline V gene (reference sequence). DNA of the CDR3: TGTGCCAGTAGTATTGGACTTAGGGGGTCCTATGGCTACACCTTC. This translates into CASSIGLRGSYGYTF.

This clonotype was detected many times. The V call is TRBV11-2, the J call TRBJ2-5; 14 nucleotides agree with TRBD2. CDR3 length: 15 amino acids. V lost 6 bases and J lost 5; bases outside the gene matches: 5. Germline V CDR1 and CDR2: SGHAT, FQNNGV. CDR3 region: CASSSTSGRVETQYF. The CDR3, as DNA: TGTGCCAGCAGTTCGACTAGCGGGAGGGTGGAGACCCAGTACTTC.

This clonotype was recorded many times. This chain links TRBV5-1 with TRBJ2-7, with a tentative D call TRBD1 (6 bases). This CDR3 is 13 amino acids long. The V end was cut by 3 bases, the J end by 2 bases, with 9 bases between. Germline V lookup: CDR1 SGHRS, CDR2 YFSETQ. CDR3 in DNA: TGCGCCAGCAGCTGGGACAAAACCTACGAGCAGTACTTC. It specifies CASSWDKTYEQYF.

This clonotype was recorded many times. V gene TRBV24-1 combines with J gene TRBJ2-1; D may match TRBD1 or TRBD2 (5 bases each). Germline V gene data show CDR1 as KGHDR and CDR2 as SFDVKD. V was trimmed by 4 bases and J by 4 bases, leaving 10 bases between them. This CDR3 comprises 14 residues. The CDR3 coding sequence is TGTGCCACCAGTGACGGGGACGTTTACAATGAGCAGTTCTTC. It encodes CATSDGDVYNEQFF.

This clonotype came up many times. V usage is TRBV27 and J usage is TRBJ1-1; possible D gene TRBD1, 5 bases. CDR3 length: 18 residues. Per germline, CDR1 MNHEY and CDR2 SMNVEV (reference sequence). Trimming took 2 bases from V and 1 from J, leaving 20 bases between them. The CDR3 DNA sequence: TGTGCCAGCAGTTTACTGGGTGAACTGGCCAGGGCGAACACTGAAGCTTTCTTT. It translates to CASSLLGELARANTEAFF.

This clonotype was counted many times. The chain combines TRBV20-1 with TRBJ2-3; 9 positions match TRBD2. Trimming took 5 bases from V and 0 from J; bases not matched to a gene: 15. Per the germline V gene, CDR1 is DFQATT and CDR2 is SNEGSKA (reference sequence). This CDR3 contains 18 residues. For the CDR3, the DNA is TGCAGTGCTTCCAGCGGGAGGCCGGTAGAACGAAGCACAGATACGCAGTATTTT. It yields the protein CSASSGRPVERSTDTQYF.

The CDR3 coding sequence is TGTGCCAGTAAAATTGGTTCCTCCTACGAGCAGTACTTC. Translating gives CASKIGSSYEQYF. The chain combines TRBV7-9 with TRBJ2-7, with no clear D. The CDR3 has 13 residues. V was clipped by 9 bases and J by 0 bases, with 12 bases between them. The germline gives CDR1 SEHNR, CDR2 FQNEAQ (reference sequence).

This clonotype showed up many times. The genes are TRBV28 and TRBJ1-6; D unclear. This CDR3 spans 12 amino acids. Trimming stripped 4 bases from V and 7 bases from J, with 5 bases between. Germline lookup yields CDR1 MDHEN and CDR2 SYDVKM. As DNA, the CDR3 is TGTGCCAGCAGTTATGGAAATTCACCCCTCCACTTT. This codes for CASSYGNSPLHF.

The chain joins TRBV12-3 or TRBV12-4 to TRBJ2-1, with 11 bases aligning to TRBD2. V gave up 6 bases and J gave up 6 bases; unmatched junction bases: 1. The CDR3 has 13 residues. CDR3 DNA: TGTGCCAGCAGGACTAGCGGGATCAATGAGCAGTTCTTC. This gives the protein CASRTSGINEQFF.

This clonotype was picked up a small number of times. The rearrangement links TRBV7-9 to TRBJ1-2; 7 bases are a match to TRBD1. V lost 2 bases and J lost 4; bases outside the gene matches: 4. This CDR3 is built from 14 residues. The germline V gene encodes CDR1 SEHNR and CDR2 FQNEAQ (reference sequence). In DNA, the CDR3 is TGTGCCAGCAGCTTACCGGGACAGACCTATGGCTACACCTTC. It encodes CASSLPGQTYGYTF.

The sample holds a few counts of this clonotype. The gene calls are TRBV5-5 and TRBJ1-1; a possible D gene is TRBD1 (5 bases). This CDR3 contains 20 residues. The V end lost 2 bases, the J end lost 0 bases, and 26 bases lay between the germline ends. Looked up from germline, CDR1 is SGHKS and CDR2 is YYEKEE (reference sequence). The CDR3 here is CASSLRYYMVGHPMNTEAFF. The CDR3 DNA follows: TGTGCCAGCAGCTTAAGGTATTATATGGTTGGACACCCCATGAACACTGAAGCTTTCTTT.

This clonotype was seen only a few times. The chain joins TRBV4-2 to TRBJ1-2; D uncertain. This CDR3 spans 14 amino acids. The germline CDR1 and CDR2 sequences are LGHNA and YNFKEQ. V lost 1 base and J lost 8, with 14 bases in between. The CDR3 loop reads CASSQVRDARGYTF. The CDR3 DNA follows: TGTGCCAGCAGCCAAGTTAGAGATGCAAGAGGCTACACCTTC.

The sample holds a few counts of this clonotype. The genes are TRBV3-1 and TRBJ1-2; 8 bases are shared with TRBD1. The CDR3 has 16 residues. The trim removed 0 bases at V and 0 bases at J, leaving 3 bases unmatched. The germline gives CDR1 LGHDT, CDR2 YNNKEL (reference sequence). The CDR3 nucleotides read TGTGCCAGCAGCCAAGATTGGACAGGGACTAACTATGGCTACACCTTC. Its translation: CASSQDWTGTNYGYTF. The variable domain in full, completed from reference TRBV3-1 and TRBJ1-2, reads DTAVSQTPKYLVTQMGNDKSIKCEQNLGHDTMYWYKQDSKKFLKIMFSYNNKELIINETVPNRFSPKSPDKAHLNLHINSLELGDSAVYFCASSQDWTGTNYGYTFGSGTRLTVV.

This chain links TRBV24-1 with TRBJ1-5; no clear D gene. The CDR3 has 17 amino acids. Germline CDR1 is KGHDR and CDR2 is SFDVKD. Deletions cut 4 bases from V and 4 bases from J, with 19 bases between. The chain's CDR3 is CATSDRPDKDRNQPQHF. Here the CDR3 DNA reads TGTGCCACCAGTGACCGACCCGACAAGGACCGGAATCAGCCCCAGCATTTT.

This clonotype was counted ten times or more. The V gene is TRBV12-5, the J gene TRBJ1-1; D gene unclear. This CDR3 has 13 residues. Trimming removed 3 bases from V and 11 bases from J, with 16 bases in between. CDR1 is LGHNT and CDR2 is FRNRAP in the germline V gene. The CDR3 sequence is CASGLVLTEGAFF. CDR3 nucleotides: TGTGCTAGTGGTTTAGTGCTTACCGAGGGTGCTTTCTTT.

The sample holds many counts of this clonotype. The chain recombines TRBV27 with TRBJ2-7; 12 nucleotides line up with TRBD2. From germline, CDR1 is MNHEY and CDR2 SMNVEV (reference sequence). The V and J ends lost 1 base and 4 bases, in that order; junction bases with no gene match: 8. The CDR3 is 17 residues long. The CDR3 loop reads CASSLFSSGGAIYEQYF. The CDR3 DNA sequence: TGTGCCAGCAGTTTATTCTCTAGCGGGGGGGCTATATACGAGCAGTACTTC.

The chain links TRBV13 to TRBJ1-1; D is perhaps TRBD1 (5 bases). The CDR3 loop spans 16 amino acids. Germline V gene data show CDR1 as PRHDT and CDR2 as FYEKMQ (reference sequence). The ends were cut back, 0 bases at V and 1 base at J, with 12 bases in the middle. CDR3 amino acids: CASSLGPGWGNTEAFF. CDR3 bases: TGTGCCAGCAGCTTAGGGCCAGGGTGGGGGAACACTGAAGCTTTCTTT.

Ten or more counts support this clonotype. The rearrangement uses TRBV7-8 and TRBJ1-1, with D perhaps TRBD1 (5 bases). The V end was cut by 2 bases, the J end by 4 bases, with 14 bases between. Germline V gene sequence: CDR1 SGHVS, CDR2 FQNEAQ. The CDR3 runs to 15 residues. The CDR3 reads CASSLLRGSSTEAFF. The CDR3 DNA is TGTGCCAGCAGCTTACTAAGGGGCAGTTCCACTGAAGCTTTCTTT.

This chain uses TRBV7-3 with TRBJ2-2; D remains unclear. CDR3 length equals 13 residues. CDR1 and CDR2 from the germline V gene are SGHTA and FQGTGA. The germline V and J ends were trimmed by 6 bases and 2 bases, with 7 bases remaining between them. The chain's CDR3 is CASSYINTGELFF. The DNA of the CDR3 is TGTGCCAGCAGTTATATTAACACCGGGGAGCTGTTTTTT.